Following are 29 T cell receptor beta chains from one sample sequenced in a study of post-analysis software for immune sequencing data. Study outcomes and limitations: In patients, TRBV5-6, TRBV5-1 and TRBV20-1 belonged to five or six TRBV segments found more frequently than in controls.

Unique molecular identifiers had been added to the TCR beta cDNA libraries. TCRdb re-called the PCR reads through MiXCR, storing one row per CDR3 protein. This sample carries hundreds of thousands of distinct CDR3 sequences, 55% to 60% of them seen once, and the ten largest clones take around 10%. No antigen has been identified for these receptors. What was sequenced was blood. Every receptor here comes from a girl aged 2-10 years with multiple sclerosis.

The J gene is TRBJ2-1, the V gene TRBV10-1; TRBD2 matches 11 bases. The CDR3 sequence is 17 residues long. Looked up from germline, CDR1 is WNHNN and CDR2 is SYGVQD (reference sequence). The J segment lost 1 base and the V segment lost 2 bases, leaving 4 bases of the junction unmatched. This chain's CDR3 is CASSETSGRRSYNEQFF. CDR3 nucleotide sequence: TGCGCCAGCAGTGAGACTAGCGGGAGAAGGTCCTACAATGAGCAGTTCTTC.

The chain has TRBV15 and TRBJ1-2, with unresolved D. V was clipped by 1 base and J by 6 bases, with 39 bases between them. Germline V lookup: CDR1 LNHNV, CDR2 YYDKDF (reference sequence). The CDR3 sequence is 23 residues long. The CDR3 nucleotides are TGTGCCACCAGCAGAGCCCTCATCTCCGTCCTAGGCCGGGGAGACGAAGAAGGAAATGGCTACACCTTC. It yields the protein CATSRALISVLGRGDEEGNGYTF.

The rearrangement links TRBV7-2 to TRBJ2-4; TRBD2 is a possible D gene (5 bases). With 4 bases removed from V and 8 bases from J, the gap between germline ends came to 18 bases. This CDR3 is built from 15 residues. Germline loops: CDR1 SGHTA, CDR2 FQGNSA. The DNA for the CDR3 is TGTGCCAGCAGCTCGCCGATACTAGGTGGGGACATTCAGTACTTC. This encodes CASSSPILGGDIQYF.

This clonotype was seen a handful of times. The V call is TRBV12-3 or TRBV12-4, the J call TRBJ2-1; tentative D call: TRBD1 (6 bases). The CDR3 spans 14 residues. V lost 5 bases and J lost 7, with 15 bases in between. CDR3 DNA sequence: TGTGCCAGCAGTGTTCAGGGGTTGAAGAATGAGCAGTTCTTC. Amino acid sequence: CASSVQGLKNEQFF.

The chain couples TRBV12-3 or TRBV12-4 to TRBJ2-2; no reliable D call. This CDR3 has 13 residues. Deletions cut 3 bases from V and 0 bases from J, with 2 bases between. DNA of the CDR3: TGTGCCAGCAGTTTGCCGAACACCGGGGAGCTGTTTTTT. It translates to CASSLPNTGELFF.

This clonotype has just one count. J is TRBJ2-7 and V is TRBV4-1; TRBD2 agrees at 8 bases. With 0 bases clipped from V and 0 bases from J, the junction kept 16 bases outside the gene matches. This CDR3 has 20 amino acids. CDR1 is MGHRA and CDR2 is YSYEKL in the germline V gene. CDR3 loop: CASSQDGETSVRGGSYEQYF. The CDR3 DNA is TGCGCCAGCAGCCAAGATGGAGAGACTAGCGTTCGAGGAGGCTCCTACGAGCAGTACTTC.

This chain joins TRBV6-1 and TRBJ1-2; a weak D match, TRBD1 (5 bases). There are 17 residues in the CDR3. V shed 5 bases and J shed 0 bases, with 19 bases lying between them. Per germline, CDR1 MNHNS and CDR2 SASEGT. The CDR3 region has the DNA TGTGCCAGCAGTACGGGGACCCTCGGTGGAGCTAACTATGGCTACACCTTC. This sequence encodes CASSTGTLGGANYGYTF.

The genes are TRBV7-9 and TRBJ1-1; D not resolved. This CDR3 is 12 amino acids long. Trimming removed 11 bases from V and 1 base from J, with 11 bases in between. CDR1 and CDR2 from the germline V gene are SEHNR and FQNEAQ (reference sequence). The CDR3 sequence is CAGRRGNTEAFF. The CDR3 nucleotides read TGTGCCGGACGGCGGGGGAACACTGAAGCTTTCTTT.

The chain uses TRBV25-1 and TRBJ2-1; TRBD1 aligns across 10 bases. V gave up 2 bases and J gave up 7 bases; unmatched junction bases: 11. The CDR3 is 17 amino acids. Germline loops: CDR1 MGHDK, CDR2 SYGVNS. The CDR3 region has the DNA TGTGCCAGCAGTGAAAACTCAGGGACAGGGGTTTCGAATGAGCAGTTCTTC. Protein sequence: CASSENSGTGVSNEQFF.

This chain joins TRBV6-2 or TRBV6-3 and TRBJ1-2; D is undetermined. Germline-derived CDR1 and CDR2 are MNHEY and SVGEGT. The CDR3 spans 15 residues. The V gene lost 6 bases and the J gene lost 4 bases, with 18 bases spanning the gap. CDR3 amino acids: CASSVATDQVYGYTF. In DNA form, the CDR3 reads TGTGCCAGCAGCGTAGCCACTGATCAAGTCTATGGCTACACCTTC.

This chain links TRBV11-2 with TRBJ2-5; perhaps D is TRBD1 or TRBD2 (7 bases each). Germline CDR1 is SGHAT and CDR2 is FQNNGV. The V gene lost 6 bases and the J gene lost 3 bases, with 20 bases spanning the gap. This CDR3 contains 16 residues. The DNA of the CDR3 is TGTGCCAGCAGGCGGTGGGGGAGGGGGCCGGAAGAGACCCAGTACTTC. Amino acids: CASRRWGRGPEETQYF.

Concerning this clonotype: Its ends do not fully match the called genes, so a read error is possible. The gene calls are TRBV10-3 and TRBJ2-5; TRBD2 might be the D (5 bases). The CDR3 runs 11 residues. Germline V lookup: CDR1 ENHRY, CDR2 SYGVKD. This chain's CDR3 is CAITPRETHYF. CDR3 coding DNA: TGTGCCATCACCCCGAGGGAGACCCATTACTTC.

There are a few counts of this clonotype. CDR3 sequence: CASSYSISGYGYTF. CDR3 nucleotides: TGTGCCAGCAGTTACTCGATATCCGGGTATGGCTACACCTTC. The V gene is TRBV6-5, the J gene TRBJ1-2; D gene ambiguous. The CDR3 has 14 amino acids. Between the trimmed V and J ends, which lost 0 bases and 5 bases, there was a span of 10 bases. CDR1 and CDR2 (germline): MNHEY, SVGAGI.

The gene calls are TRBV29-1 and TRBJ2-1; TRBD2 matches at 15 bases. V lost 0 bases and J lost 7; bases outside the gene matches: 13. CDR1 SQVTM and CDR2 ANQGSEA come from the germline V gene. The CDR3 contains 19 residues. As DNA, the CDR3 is TGCAGCGTTGAAGAATCCCCTGGACTAGCGGGGGGGCACATGAATGAGCAGTTCTTC. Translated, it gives CSVEESPGLAGGHMNEQFF.

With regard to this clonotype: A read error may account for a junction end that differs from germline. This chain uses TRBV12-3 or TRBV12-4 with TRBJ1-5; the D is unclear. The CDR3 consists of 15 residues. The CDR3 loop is CTSSLRHDSNQPQHF. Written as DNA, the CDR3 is TGTACCAGCAGTCTAAGACACGATAGCAATCAGCCCCAGCATTTT.

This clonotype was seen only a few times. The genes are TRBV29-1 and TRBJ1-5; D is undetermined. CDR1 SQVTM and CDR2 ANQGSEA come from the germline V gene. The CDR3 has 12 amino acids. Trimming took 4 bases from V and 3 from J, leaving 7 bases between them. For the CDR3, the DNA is TGCAGCGTTGGGCTACACAATCAGCCCCAGCATTTT. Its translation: CSVGLHNQPQHF. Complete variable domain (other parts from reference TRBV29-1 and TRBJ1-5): SAVISQKPSRDICQRGTSLTIQCQVDSQVTMMFWYRQQPGQSLTLIATANQGSEATYESGFVIDKFPISRPNLTFSTLTVSNMSPEDSSIYLCSVGLHNQPQHFGDGTRLSIL.

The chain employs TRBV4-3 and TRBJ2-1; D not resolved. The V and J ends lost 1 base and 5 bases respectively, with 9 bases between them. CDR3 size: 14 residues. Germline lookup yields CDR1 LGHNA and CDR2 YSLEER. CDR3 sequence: CASSQAIQDNEQFF. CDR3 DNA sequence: TGCGCCAGCAGCCAAGCGATCCAGGACAATGAGCAGTTCTTC.

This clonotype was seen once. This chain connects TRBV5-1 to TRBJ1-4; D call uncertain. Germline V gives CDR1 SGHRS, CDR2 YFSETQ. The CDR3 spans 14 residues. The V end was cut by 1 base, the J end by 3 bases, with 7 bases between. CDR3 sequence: CASSLTDSNEKLFF. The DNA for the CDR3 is TGCGCCAGCAGCTTGACGGACTCTAATGAAAAACTGTTTTTT.

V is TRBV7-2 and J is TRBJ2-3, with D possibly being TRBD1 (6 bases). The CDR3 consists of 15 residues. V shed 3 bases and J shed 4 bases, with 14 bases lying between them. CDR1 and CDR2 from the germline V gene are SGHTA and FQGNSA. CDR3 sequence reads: CASSFVDSSSDTQYF. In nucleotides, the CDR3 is TGTGCCAGCAGCTTCGTGGACAGTTCCTCAGATACGCAGTATTTT.

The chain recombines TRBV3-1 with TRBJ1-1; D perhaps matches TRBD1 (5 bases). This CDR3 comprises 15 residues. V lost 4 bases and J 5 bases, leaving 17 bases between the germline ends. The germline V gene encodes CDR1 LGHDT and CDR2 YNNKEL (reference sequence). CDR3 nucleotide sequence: TGTGCCAGCAGCCCCCACGCCGAGGGGTGGACTGAAGCTTTCTTT. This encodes CASSPHAEGWTEAFF.

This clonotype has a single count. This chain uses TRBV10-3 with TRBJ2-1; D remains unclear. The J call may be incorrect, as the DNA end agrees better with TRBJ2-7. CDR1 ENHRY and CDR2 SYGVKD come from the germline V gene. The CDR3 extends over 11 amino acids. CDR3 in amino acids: CAIGYSYEQYF. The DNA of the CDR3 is TGTGCCATCGGGTACTCCTACGAGCAGTACTTC.

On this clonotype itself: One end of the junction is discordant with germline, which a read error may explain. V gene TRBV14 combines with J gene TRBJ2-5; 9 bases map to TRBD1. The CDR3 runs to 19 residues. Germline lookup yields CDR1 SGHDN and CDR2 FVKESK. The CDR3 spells CAGSQEYLWRDRGKETQYF. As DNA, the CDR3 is TGTGCCGGCAGCCAAGAGTATCTTTGGCGCGACAGGGGGAAAGAGACCCAGTACTTC.

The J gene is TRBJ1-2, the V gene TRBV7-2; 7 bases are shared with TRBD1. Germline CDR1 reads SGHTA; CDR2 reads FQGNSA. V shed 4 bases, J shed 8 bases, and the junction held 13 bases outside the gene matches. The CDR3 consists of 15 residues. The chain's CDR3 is CASSSNRGRPYGYTF. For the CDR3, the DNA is TGTGCCAGCAGCTCGAACAGGGGCCGCCCCTACGGCTACACCTTC. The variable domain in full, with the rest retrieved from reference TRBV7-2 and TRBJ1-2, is GAGVSQSPSNKVTEKGKDVELRCDPISGHTALYWYRQSLGQGLEFLIYFQGNSAPDKSGLPSDRFSAERTGGSVSTLTIQRTQQEDSAVYLCASSSNRGRPYGYTFGSGTRLTVV.

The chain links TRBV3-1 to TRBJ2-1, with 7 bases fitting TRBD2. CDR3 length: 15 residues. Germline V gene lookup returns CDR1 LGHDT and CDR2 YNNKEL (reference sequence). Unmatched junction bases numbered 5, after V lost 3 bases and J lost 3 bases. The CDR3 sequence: CASSQGPGGYNEQFF. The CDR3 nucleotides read TGTGCCAGCAGCCAGGGCCCGGGGGGCTACAATGAGCAGTTCTTC.

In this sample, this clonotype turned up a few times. This CDR3 reads CSAKGLEGTQYF. CDR3 in DNA: TGCAGTGCTAAAGGACTCGAGGGGACCCAGTACTTC. The chain carries TRBV20-1 and TRBJ2-5, with D perhaps matching TRBD2 (5 bases). Germline V gives CDR1 DFQATT, CDR2 SNEGSKA (reference sequence). V was pared by 4 bases and J by 7 bases, with 13 bases between. The CDR3 runs 12 residues.

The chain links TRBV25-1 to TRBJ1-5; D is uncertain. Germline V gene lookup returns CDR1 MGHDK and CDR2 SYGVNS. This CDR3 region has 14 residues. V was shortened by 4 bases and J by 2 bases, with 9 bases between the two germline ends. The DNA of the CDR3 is TGTGCCAGCAGTGGGTCACGAGGCAATCAGCCCCAGCATTTT. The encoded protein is CASSGSRGNQPQHF. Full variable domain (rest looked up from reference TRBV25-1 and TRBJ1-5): EADIYQTPRYLVIGTGKKITLECSQTMGHDKMYWYQQDPGMELHLIHYSYGVNSTEKGDLSSESTVSRIRTEHFPLTLESARPSHTSQYLCASSGSRGNQPQHFGDGTRLSIL.

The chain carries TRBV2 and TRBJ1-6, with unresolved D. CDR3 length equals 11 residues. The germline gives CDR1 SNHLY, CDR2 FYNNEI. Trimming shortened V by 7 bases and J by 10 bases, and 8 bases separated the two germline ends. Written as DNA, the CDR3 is TGTGCCAGCAACCTCCGATCACCCCTCCACTTT. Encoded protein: CASNLRSPLHF.

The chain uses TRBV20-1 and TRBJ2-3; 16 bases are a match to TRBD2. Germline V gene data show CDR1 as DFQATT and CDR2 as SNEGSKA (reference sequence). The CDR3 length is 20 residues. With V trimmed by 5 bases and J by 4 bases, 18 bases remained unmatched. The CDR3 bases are TGCAGTGCTTCTACTGCCGGGACTAGCGGGAGGGCCGTGAGCGCAGATACGCAGTATTTT. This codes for CSASTAGTSGRAVSADTQYF.

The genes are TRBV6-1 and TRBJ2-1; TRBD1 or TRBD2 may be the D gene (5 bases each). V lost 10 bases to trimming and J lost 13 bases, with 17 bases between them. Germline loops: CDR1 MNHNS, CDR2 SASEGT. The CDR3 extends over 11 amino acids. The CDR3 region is CATTRDPTQFF. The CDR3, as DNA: TGTGCCACCACACGGGACCCCACTCAGTTCTTC.